This T cell receptor (beta chain) was profiled in a study of blood T cells in healthy people across ages. This clonotype was detected ten times or more. Its cognate antigen is unknown. The use of a sample-barcoded 5' primer and a J-beta primer mix characterized a second PCR of roughly 6 to 11 cycles. TCRdb re-analysed the 5' RACE reads in MiXCR, keeping a single row per CDR3 protein. The sample lists under 1,000,000 distinct CDR3 sequences; 46% were seen once. Unmatched junction bases numbered 4, after V lost 5 bases and J lost 1 base. CDR3 length: 16 amino acids. CDR1 and CDR2 (germline): SEHNR, FQNEAQ (reference sequence). Study-level findings and limits: Among T cells, TCR beta diversity per million cells dropped roughly linearly as age rose. The study lacked donor CMV status, which possibly confounded expanded clonotype changes.

The material sequenced was blood. This chain joins TRBV7-9 and TRBJ2-1; 11 bases align to TRBD2. This TCR derives from a man at least 80 years old in good health. In DNA form, the CDR3 reads TGTGCCAGCAGCCATAGCGGGAGGGCGTCCTACAATGAGCAGTTCTTC. As protein: CASSHSGRASYNEQFF. Filled out from reference TRBV7-9 and TRBJ2-1, the complete variable domain reads DTGVSQNPRHKITKRGQNVTFRCDPISEHNRLYWYRQTLGQGPEFLTYFQNEAQLEKSRLLSDRFSAERPKGSFSTLEIQRTEQGDSAMYLCASSHSGRASYNEQFFGPGTRLTVL.